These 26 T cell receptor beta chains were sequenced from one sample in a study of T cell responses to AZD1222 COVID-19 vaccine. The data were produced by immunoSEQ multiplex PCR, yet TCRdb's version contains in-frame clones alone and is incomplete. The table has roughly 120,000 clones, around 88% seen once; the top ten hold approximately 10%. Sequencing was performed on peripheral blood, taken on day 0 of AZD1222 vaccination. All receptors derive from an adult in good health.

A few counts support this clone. The CDR3 DNA is TGTGCCAGTAGTAAACAGGGTCGCAATCAGCCCCAGCATTTT. Its protein is CASSKQGRNQPQHF. This chain links TRBV19 with TRBJ1-5; TRBD1 might be the D (6 bases). This CDR3 has 14 residues. Germline V gives CDR1 LNHDA, CDR2 SQIVND (reference sequence). The V end lost 4 bases, the J end lost 2 bases, and 9 bases lay between the germline ends.

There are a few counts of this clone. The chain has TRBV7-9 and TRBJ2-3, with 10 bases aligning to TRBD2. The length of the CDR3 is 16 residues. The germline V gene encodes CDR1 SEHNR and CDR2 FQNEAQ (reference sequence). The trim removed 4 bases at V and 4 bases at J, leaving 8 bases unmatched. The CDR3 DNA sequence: TGTGCCAGCAGCTCACCTCTAGCGGGAGTCTCAGATACGCAGTATTTT. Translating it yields CASSSPLAGVSDTQYF.

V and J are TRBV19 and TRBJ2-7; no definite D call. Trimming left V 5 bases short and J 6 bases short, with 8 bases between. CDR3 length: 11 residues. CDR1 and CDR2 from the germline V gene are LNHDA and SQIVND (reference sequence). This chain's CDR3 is CASSPTREQYF. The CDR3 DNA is TGTGCCAGTAGTCCGACCCGCGAGCAGTACTTC.

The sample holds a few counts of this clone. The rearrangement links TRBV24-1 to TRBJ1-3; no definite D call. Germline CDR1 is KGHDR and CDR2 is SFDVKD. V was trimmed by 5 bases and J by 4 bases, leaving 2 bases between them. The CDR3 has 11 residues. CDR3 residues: CATSVGNTIYF. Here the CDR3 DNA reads TGTGCCACCAGTGTGGGAAACACCATATATTTT.

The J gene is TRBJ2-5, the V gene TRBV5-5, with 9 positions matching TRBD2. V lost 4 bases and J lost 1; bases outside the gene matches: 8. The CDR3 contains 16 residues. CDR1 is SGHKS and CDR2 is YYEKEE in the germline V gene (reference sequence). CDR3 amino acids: CASSPISGGGQETQYF. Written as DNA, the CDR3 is TGTGCCAGCAGCCCGATTAGCGGGGGAGGCCAAGAGACCCAGTACTTC.

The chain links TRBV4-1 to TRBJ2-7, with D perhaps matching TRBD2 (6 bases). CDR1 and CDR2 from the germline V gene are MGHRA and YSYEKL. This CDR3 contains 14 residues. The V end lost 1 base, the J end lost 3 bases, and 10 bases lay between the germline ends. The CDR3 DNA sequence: TGCGCCAGCAGCCAAGTTGAGGAGGGCTACGAGCAGTACTTC. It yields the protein CASSQVEEGYEQYF.

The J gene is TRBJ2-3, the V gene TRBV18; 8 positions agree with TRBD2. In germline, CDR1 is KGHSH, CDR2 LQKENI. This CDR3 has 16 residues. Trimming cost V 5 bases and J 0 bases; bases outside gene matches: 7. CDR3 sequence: CASSSLAGTSTDTQYF. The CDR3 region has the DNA TGTGCCAGCTCATCCTTAGCGGGAACTAGCACAGATACGCAGTATTTT.

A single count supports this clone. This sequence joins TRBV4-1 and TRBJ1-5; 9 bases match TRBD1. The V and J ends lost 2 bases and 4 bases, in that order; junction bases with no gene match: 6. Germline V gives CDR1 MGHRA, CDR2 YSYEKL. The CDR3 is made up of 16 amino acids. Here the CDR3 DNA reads TGCGCCAGCAGCCAACTAACAGGGGGCCTTAATCAGCCCCAGCATTTT. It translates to CASSQLTGGLNQPQHF.

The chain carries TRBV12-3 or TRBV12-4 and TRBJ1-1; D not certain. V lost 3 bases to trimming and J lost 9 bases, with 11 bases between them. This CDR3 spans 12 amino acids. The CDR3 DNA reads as TGTGCCAGCAGTTTTAGTAGGGAAAAAGCTTTCTTT. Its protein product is CASSFSREKAFF.

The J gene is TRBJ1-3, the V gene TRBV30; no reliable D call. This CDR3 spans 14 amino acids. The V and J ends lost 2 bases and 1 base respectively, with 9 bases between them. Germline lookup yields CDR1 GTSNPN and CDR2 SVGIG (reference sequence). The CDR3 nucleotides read TGTGCCTGGAGTATTAGAGCTTCTGGAAACACCATATATTTT. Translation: CAWSIRASGNTIYF.

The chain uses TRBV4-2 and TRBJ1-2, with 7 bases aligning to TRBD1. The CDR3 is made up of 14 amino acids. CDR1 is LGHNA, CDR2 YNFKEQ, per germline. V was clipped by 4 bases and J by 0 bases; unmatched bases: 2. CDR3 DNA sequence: TGTGCCAGCAGCCGAGGGACAGCTAACTATGGCTACACCTTC. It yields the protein CASSRGTANYGYTF.

The CDR3 region has the DNA TGCGCCAGCAGCTTGGCCCCTAGCGGGGGAACAGATACGCAGTATTTT. Its protein is CASSLAPSGGTDTQYF. The chain employs TRBV5-1 and TRBJ2-3; 10 bases match TRBD2. Looked up from germline, CDR1 is SGHRS and CDR2 is YFSETQ. CDR3 length: 16 amino acids. Trimming cost V 0 bases and J 3 bases; bases outside gene matches: 4.

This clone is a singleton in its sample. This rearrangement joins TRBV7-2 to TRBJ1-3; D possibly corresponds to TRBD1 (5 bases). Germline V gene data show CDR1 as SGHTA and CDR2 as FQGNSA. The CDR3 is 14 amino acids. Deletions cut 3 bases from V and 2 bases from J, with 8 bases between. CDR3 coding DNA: TGTGCCAGCAGCTTTCAGGGAACTGGAAACACCATATATTTT. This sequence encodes CASSFQGTGNTIYF.

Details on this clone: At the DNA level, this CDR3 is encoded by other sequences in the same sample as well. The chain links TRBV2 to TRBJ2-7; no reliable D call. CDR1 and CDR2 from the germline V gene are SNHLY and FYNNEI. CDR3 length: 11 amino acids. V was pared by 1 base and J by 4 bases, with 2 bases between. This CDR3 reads CASSEDYEQYF. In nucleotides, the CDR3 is TGTGCCAGCAGTGAAGATTACGAGCAGTACTTC.

The DNA of the CDR3 is TGTGCCAGCAGTTACGACCAACAATACAATGAGCAGTTCTTC. Protein: CASSYDQQYNEQFF. V usage is TRBV6-2 or TRBV6-3 and J usage is TRBJ2-1; D not certain. The V gene's germline CDR1 is MNHEY and CDR2 SVGEGT. CDR3 length: 14 amino acids. The V end lost 2 bases, the J end lost 4 bases, and 9 bases lay between the germline ends.

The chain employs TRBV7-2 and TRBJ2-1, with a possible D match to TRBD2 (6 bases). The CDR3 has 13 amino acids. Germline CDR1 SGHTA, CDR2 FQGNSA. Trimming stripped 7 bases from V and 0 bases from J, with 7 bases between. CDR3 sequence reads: CASTSASYNEQFF. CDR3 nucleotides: TGTGCCAGCACTAGCGCCTCCTACAATGAGCAGTTCTTC.

The CDR3 DNA sequence: TGTGCCAGCAGCTTAGGCACAGGGGGCTATGGCTACACCTTC. Its translation is CASSLGTGGYGYTF. The genes are TRBV7-8 and TRBJ1-2; TRBD1 matches 8 bases. The CDR3 loop spans 14 amino acids. The junction had 2 bases not matched to a gene; V was cut back by 1 base and J by 4 bases. Germline V gives CDR1 SGHVS, CDR2 FQNEAQ.

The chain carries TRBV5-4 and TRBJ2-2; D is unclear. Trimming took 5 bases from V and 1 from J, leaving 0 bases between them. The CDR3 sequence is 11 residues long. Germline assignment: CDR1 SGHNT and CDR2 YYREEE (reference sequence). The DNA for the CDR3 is TGTGCCAGCAGGAACACCGGGGAGCTGTTTTTT. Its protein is CASRNTGELFF.

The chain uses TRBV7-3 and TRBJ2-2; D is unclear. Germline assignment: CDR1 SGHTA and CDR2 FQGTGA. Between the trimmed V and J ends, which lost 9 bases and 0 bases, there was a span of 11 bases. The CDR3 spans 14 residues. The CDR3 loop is CASTDPTNTGELFF. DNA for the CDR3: TGTGCCAGTACTGATCCTACGAACACCGGGGAGCTGTTTTTT.

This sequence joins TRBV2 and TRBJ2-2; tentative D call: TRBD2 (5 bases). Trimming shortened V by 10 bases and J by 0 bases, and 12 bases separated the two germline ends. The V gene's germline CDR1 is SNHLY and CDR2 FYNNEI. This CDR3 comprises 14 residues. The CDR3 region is CATRLSPNTGELFF. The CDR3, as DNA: TGTGCCACCAGACTATCACCGAACACCGGGGAGCTGTTTTTT.

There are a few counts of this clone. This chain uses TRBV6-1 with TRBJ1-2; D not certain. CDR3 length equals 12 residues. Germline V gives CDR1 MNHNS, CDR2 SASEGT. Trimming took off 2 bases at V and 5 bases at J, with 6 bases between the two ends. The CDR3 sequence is CASSEREYGYTF. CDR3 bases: TGTGCCAGCAGTGAACGGGAATATGGCTACACCTTC.

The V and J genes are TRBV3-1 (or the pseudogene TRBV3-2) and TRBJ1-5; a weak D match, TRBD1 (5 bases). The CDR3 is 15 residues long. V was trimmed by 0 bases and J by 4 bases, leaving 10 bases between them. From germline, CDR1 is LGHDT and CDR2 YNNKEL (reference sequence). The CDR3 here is CASSQEGARNQPQHF. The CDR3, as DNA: TGTGCCAGCAGCCAAGAAGGGGCCAGGAATCAGCCCCAGCATTTT.

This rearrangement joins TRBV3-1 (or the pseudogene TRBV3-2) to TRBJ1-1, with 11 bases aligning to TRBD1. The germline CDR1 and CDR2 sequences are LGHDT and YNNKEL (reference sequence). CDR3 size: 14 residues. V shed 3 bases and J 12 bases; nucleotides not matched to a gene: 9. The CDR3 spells CASSHGQGARGTFF. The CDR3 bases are TGTGCCAGCAGCCACGGACAGGGGGCGCGGGGGACTTTCTTT.

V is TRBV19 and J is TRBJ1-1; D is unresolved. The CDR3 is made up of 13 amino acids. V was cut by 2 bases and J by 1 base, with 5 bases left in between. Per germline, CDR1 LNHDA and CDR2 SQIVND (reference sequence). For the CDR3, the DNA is TGTGCCAGTAGTATAATCCGGAACACTGAAGCTTTCTTT. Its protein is CASSIIRNTEAFF.

The CDR3 sequence: CASSLAGTGQEPQHF. The DNA of the CDR3 is TGCGCCAGCAGCTTGGCCGGGACAGGGCAGGAGCCCCAGCATTTT. The chain couples TRBV5-1 to TRBJ1-5; 9 bases are shared with TRBD1. Trimming at V came to 0 bases and at J to 8 bases, leaving 6 bases not matched to a gene. CDR1 and CDR2 from the germline V gene are SGHRS and YFSETQ. There are 15 residues in the CDR3. Full variable domain (missing parts from reference TRBV5-1 and TRBJ1-5): KAGVTQTPRYLIKTRGQQVTLSCSPISGHRSVSWYQQTPGQGLQFLFEYFSETQRNKGNFPGRFSGRQFSNSRSEMNVSTLELGDSALYLCASSLAGTGQEPQHFGDGTRLSIL.

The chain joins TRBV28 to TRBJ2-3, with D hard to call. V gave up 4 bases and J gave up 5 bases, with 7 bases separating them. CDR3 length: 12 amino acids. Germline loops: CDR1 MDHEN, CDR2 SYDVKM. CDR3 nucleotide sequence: TGTGCCAGCAGTTCACCCCAAGATACGCAGTATTTT. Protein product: CASSSPQDTQYF.